This is a list of T cell receptor beta chains from one sample in a study of regulatory T cells in long-lasting Graves disease. TCRdb processed the multiplex PCR reads anew with MiXCR; each CDR3 protein has one entry. The data show approximately 470,000 distinct CDR3 sequences, with 15% to 20% seen just once and approximately 12% held by the top ten. In addition, the sample was reused for a study of T cells in Graves' hyperthyroidism and ophthalmopathy.

The input for sequencing was peripheral blood mononuclear cells (PBMCs), taken at new diagnosis, from a patient treated with antithyroid drugs. These receptors originate from a man in his forties with Graves disease. Both conserved end residues are part of each CDR3. A D gene is named only where the DNA matches it firmly. Expanded clones are given a class, and other clones once, few, many or no size at all.

>TRBV12-3/TRBV12-4|many|TRBJ2-2|.
TGTGCCAGCAGCACCGGGACTTGGGACACCGGGGAGCTGTTTTTT
CASSTGTWDTGELFF
>TRBV27|few|TRBJ2-1|TRBD2
TGTGCCAGCAGTCCCATCCTTGGTAGCGGGAGGTACAATGAGCAGTTCTTC
CASSPILGSGRYNEQFF
>TRBV15|.|TRBJ1-5|TRBD1
TGTACCACCAGCAGACCCGGGACAGGGGATCAGCCCCAGCATTTT
CTTSRPGTGDQPQHF
>TRBV30|many|TRBJ2-5|.
TGTGCCTGGAGTCTGAGTGGCATAGCTGGTGAGACCCAGTACTTC
CAWSLSGIAGETQYF
>TRBV4-1|many|TRBJ2-3|TRBD2
TGCGCCAGCAGCCAAGACCCTAGCGGGAGTGTCGCAGATACGCAGTATTTT
CASSQDPSGSVADTQYF
>TRBV20-1|many|TRBJ2-3|.
TGCAGTGCAGGGGACACTAGCACAGATACGCAGTATTTT
CSAGDTSTDTQYF
>TRBV7-3|many|TRBJ2-3|TRBD2
TGTGCCAGCAGCCCCAATAGGGGAGGGCCCCCCTCTACGCAGTATTTT
CASSPNRGGPPSTQYF
>TRBV19|once|TRBJ2-6|TRBD2
TGTGCCAGTAGTATAGGGCCGGGACTAGCGGGAGCTGGGGCCAACGTCCTGACTTTC
CASSIGPGLAGAGANVLTF
>TRBV10-3|many|TRBJ2-1|TRBD1
TGTGCCATCAGCGAGAGGACAGGGGGCTTTGAGCAGTTCTTC
CAISERTGGFEQFF
>TRBV27|.|TRBJ2-6|.
TGTGCCAGCAGCCCAAGGGTACATTTTTTCTCTGGGGCCAACGTCCTGACTTTC
CASSPRVHFFSGANVLTF
>TRBV5-1|few|TRBJ2-7|TRBD2
TGCGCCAGCAGCTTGGCGGCTAGCGGGAGTTTGGAGCAGTACTTC
CASSLAASGSLEQYF
>TRBV19|.|TRBJ2-2|.
TGTGCCAGTAGAGAGGCAAACACCGGGGAGCTGTTTTTT
CASREANTGELFF
>TRBV19|once|TRBJ2-7|.
TGTGCCAGTAGTATCACAGGGAGCTCCTACGAGCAGTACTTC
CASSITGSSYEQYF
>TRBV28|many|TRBJ1-2|.
TGTGCCAGCCAACTACAAAATGGCTACACCTTC
CASQLQNGYTF
>TRBV2|many|TRBJ2-1|.
TGTGCCAGCAGTGCCGCGGACGGCTTAACCTACAATGAGCAGTTCTTC
CASSAADGLTYNEQFF
>TRBV13|many|TRBJ1-2|TRBD1
TGTGCCAGCAGCAGCCGGGACAGAGGAGCCTACACCTTC
CASSSRDRGAYTF
>TRBV29-1|.|TRBJ1-1|.
TGCAGCGTTGAAGGCCACTCGAACACTGAAGCTTTCTTT
CSVEGHSNTEAFF
>TRBV18|few|TRBJ2-7|.
TGTGCCAGCTCACCACAAGGGACATTTCACTCCTACGAGCAGTACTTC
CASSPQGTFHSYEQYF
>TRBV27|.|TRBJ2-5|TRBD1
TGTGCCAGCAGTTTATTGGGGACAGGTAAACAAGAGACCCAGTACTTC
CASSLLGTGKQETQYF
>TRBV20-1|.|TRBJ2-1|TRBD2
TGCAGTGCTAGCCAACCTAGCGGGTACTACAATGAGCAGTTCTTC
CSASQPSGYYNEQFF
>TRBV15|many|TRBJ2-7|.
TGTGCCACCAGCAGAGATCGTCTCGATAGTGACGAGCAGTACTTC
CATSRDRLDSDEQYF
>TRBV2|many|TRBJ2-7|TRBD1
TGTGCCAGCTCCCGGGACAGGGGGCGAGAGCAGTACTTC
CASSRDRGREQYF
>TRBV3-1|few|TRBJ1-5|.
TGTGCCAGCAGCCAAGAGGGTTTGCTCCAGCATTTT
CASSQEGLLQHF
>TRBV5-1|many|TRBJ1-1|.
TGCGCCAGCAGCCCTCGCGGGGGGGGGATGGACACTGAAGCTTTCTTT
CASSPRGGGMDTEAFF
>TRBV11-3|.|TRBJ2-1|TRBD2
TGTGCCAGCAGCTTTGTGGGTCGGCTAGCGGGAGGGAGCCCCTACAATGAGCAGTTCTTC
CASSFVGRLAGGSPYNEQFF
>TRBV20-1|few|TRBJ2-7|.
TGCAGTGCTAGAGTTGGCAGTTGGACCTACGAGCAGTACTTC
CSARVGSWTYEQYF
>TRBV20-1|.|TRBJ2-7|TRBD2
TGCAGTGCTAGAGGGACTAGCGGGAGGGCTGATGTCCACGAGCAGCACTTC
CSARGTSGRADVHEQHF
>TRBV11-3|many|TRBJ2-2|TRBD2
TGTGCCAGCAGCCCCCTAGCGGGCACCGGGGAGCTGTTTTTT
CASSPLAGTGELFF
>TRBV10-3|many|TRBJ2-7|TRBD1
TGTGCCATCAGTGAAGACCGGGACAGGGTTTACGAGCAGTACTTC
CAISEDRDRVYEQYF
>TRBV27|.|TRBJ2-7|.
TGTGCCAGCAGGCGGGACGGCCTCTACGAGCAGTACTTC
CASRRDGLYEQYF
>TRBV30|many|TRBJ1-6|TRBD1
TGTGCCTGGAGTGTACCTACAGGGGAAAATTCACCCCTCCACTTT
CAWSVPTGENSPLHF
>TRBV7-3|.|TRBJ2-1|TRBD2
TGTGCCAGCAGCTGGAACCCCGTGGCTAGCGGGATCTCCTACAATGAGCAGTTCTTC
CASSWNPVASGISYNEQFF
>TRBV20-1|few|TRBJ2-7|.
TGCAGTGCCGCGCCCCACCTATACGAGCAGTACTTC
CSAAPHLYEQYF
>TRBV28|many|TRBJ1-1|.
TGTGCCAGCAGTTTATACGCGGAGTACACTGAAGCTTTCTTT
CASSLYAEYTEAFF
>TRBV27|.|TRBJ2-7|TRBD1
TGTGCCAGCAGTTTTACGGGACAGGTTAACGAGCAGTACTTC
CASSFTGQVNEQYF
>TRBV12-3/TRBV12-4|many|TRBJ2-1|TRBD2
TGTGCCAGCAGCACTCCGGGACTAGCGGCATCCAATGAGCAGTTCTTC
CASSTPGLAASNEQFF
>TRBV7-9|.|TRBJ2-1|TRBD2
TGTGCCAGCAGCTTAGATGGGACTAGCGGGAGGAGTGAGCAGTTCTTC
CASSLDGTSGRSEQFF
>TRBV11-2|many|TRBJ2-1|.
TGTGCCAGTCAAGCGGGCTCCTACAATGAGCAGTTCTTC
CASQAGSYNEQFF
>TRBV3-1|many|TRBJ2-7|TRBD1
TGTGCCAGCAGCCAAGCAGGGGGCGAGCAGTACTTC
CASSQAGGEQYF
>TRBV20-1|many|TRBJ2-7|TRBD2
TGCAGTGGACACCTAGCGGCCGAGCAGTACTTC
CSGHLAAEQYF
>TRBV2|few|TRBJ1-5|TRBD1
TGTGTCAGCAGTAAAAAAGACAGGGGTCGCCAGCCCCAGCATTTT
CVSSKKDRGRQPQHF
>TRBV20-1|few|TRBJ2-3|TRBD2
TGCAGTGCTAGAATCGTAAAACTAGCGGGAGGGCCAGATACGCAGTATTTT
CSARIVKLAGGPDTQYF
>TRBV6-5|few|TRBJ1-4|.
TGTGCCAGCAGTTACTTGGGGGCTAATGAAAAACTGTTTTTT
CASSYLGANEKLFF
>TRBV28|.|TRBJ1-5|.
TGTGCCAGCATGGAGGGTCGGCGCCAGCCCCAGCATTTT
CASMEGRRQPQHF
>TRBV25-1|.|TRBJ2-7|.
TGTGCCAGCAGTGAAGACAAATGGGGGTCTTACGAGCAGTACTTC
CASSEDKWGSYEQYF
>TRBV28|.|TRBJ2-5|TRBD2
TGTGCCAGCAGTACTCTAGGGGGGTTGGGGACTAGCGGGCTCCAAGAGACCCAGTACTTC
CASSTLGGLGTSGLQETQYF